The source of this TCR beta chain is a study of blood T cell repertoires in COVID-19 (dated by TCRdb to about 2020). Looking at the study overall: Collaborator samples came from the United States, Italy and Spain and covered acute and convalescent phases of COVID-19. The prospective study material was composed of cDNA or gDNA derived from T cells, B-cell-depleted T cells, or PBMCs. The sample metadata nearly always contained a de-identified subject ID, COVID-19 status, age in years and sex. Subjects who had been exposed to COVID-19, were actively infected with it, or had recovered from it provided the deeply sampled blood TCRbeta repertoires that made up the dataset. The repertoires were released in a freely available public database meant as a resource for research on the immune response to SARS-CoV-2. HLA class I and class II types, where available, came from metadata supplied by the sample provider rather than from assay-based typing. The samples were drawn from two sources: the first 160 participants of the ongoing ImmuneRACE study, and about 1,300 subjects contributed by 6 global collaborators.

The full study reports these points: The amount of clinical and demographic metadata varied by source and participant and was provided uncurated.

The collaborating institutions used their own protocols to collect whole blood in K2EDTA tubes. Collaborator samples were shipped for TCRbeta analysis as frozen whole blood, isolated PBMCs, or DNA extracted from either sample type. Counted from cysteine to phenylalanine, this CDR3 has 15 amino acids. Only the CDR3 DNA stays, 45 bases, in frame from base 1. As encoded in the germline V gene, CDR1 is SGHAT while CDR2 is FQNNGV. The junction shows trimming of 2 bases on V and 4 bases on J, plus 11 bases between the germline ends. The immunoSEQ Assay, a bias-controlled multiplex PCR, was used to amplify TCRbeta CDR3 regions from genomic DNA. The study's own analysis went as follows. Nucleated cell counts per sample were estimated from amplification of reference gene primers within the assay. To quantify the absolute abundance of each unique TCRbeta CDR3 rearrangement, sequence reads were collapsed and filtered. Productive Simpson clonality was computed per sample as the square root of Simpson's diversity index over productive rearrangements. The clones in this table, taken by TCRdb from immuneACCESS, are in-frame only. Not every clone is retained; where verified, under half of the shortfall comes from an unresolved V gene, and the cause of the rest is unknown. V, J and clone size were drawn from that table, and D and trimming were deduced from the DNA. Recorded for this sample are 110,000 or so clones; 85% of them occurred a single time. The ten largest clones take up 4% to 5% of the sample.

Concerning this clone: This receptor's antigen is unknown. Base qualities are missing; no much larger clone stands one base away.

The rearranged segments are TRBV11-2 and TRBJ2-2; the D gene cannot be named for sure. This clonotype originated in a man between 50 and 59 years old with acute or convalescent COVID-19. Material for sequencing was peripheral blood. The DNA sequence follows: TGTGCCAGCAGCTTAATGGAACCGGGCACCGGGGAGCTGTTTTTT. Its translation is CASSLMEPGTGELFF. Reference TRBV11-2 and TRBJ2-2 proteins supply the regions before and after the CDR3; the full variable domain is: EAGVAQSPRYKIIEKRQSVAFWCNPISGHATLYWYQQILGQGPKLLIQFQNNGVVDDSQLPKDRFSAERLKGVDSTLKIQPAKLEDSAVYLCASSLMEPGTGELFFGEGSRLTVL.